This T cell receptor (beta chain) was captured by sequencing in a study of blood T cell repertoires in COVID-19. Assay used: immunoSEQ multiplex PCR; TCRdb lists only in-frame clones, some missing. The data hold 130,000 or so clones, with 88% observed a single time. The V and J ends lost 3 bases and 4 bases, in that order; junction bases with no gene match: 7. This CDR3 has 16 residues. Per the germline V gene, CDR1 is MDHEN and CDR2 is SYDVKM. This receptor was taken from a man aged 55 to 69 with active or convalescent COVID-19. The source material was peripheral blood. This chain connects TRBV28 to TRBJ2-3; 10 bases fit TRBD1. The CDR3 loop is CASSFLRDRGPDTQYF. The CDR3 DNA reads TGTGCCAGCAGTTTTCTCCGGGACAGGGGCCCAGATACGCAGTATTTT.